The clone carrying this TCR beta chain was observed many times. Its specificity is unknown. MiXCR, run by TCRdb on the reads, gives a single entry per CDR3 protein. The table shows roughly 230,000 distinct CDR3 sequences, with about 12% occurring only once. This record belongs to a study of T cell repertoires in cytomegalovirus infection. For the study at large: Public TCR beta signatures provided an indication of both CMV infection and a matching HLA type.

General study points: Cumulative frequency (of public TCR beta family members) identified carriers of CMV plus the relevant HLA. Dominating the ex vivo response were HLA-C-restricted CMV-specific TCR beta clonotypes.

V trimming: 1 base; J trimming: 6 bases; junction bases outside the gene matches: 7. There are 15 residues in the CDR3. Germline assignment: CDR1 SGHTA and CDR2 FQGNSA. The sample consisted of PBMCs. The chain combines TRBV7-2 with TRBJ2-7; TRBD2 matches at 9 bases. The receptor comes from a human donor in good health (CMV status not recorded). Some clones in this sample may be carry-over from other donors' samples. In DNA form, the CDR3 reads TGTGCCAGCAGCTTAGAGGGTAGCGGGAGACGCGAGCAGTACTTC. This codes for CASSLEGSGRREQYF.